These T cell receptor beta chains were read from a single sample in a study of CD8 T cells in ankylosing spondylitis. One entry per CDR3 protein results from TCRdb running MiXCR on the 5' RACE reads. The sample contains under 850,000 distinct CDR3 sequences, around 20% of which appear only once. Input material: blood, either unsorted or a sorted T cell fraction (not recorded which). These receptors all stem from a male donor with ankylosing spondylitis. Both conserved end residues are part of each CDR3. The order of the fields is D gene, clone size, J gene, V gene, CDR3 protein, CDR3 DNA. A D gene is named only where the DNA matches it firmly. Size values are once, few and many counts, or a class for expanded clones, and some rows have none.

d_gene: NA
abundance: NA
j_gene: TRBJ2-1
v_gene: TRBV7-9
CDR3aa: CASSFSTGRDNEQFF
CDR3nt: TGTGCCAGCAGCTTTAGCACAGGCCGGGACAATGAGCAGTTCTTC

d_gene: TRBD2
abundance: NA
j_gene: TRBJ2-7
v_gene: TRBV4-2
CDR3aa: CASSPRGGLAGTRHYEQYF
CDR3nt: TGTGCCAGCAGCCCGCGGGGAGGCCTAGCGGGAACCAGACACTACGAGCAGTACTTC

d_gene: NA
abundance: NA
j_gene: TRBJ2-1
v_gene: TRBV5-1
CDR3aa: CASSTGLAEQFF
CDR3nt: TGCGCCAGCAGCACTGGACTGGCTGAGCAGTTCTTC

d_gene: NA
abundance: NA
j_gene: TRBJ1-2
v_gene: TRBV5-1
CDR3aa: CASSLTGDGDYGYTF
CDR3nt: TGCGCCAGCAGCTTGACGGGGGACGGTGACTATGGCTACACCTTC

d_gene: NA
abundance: few
j_gene: TRBJ1-2
v_gene: TRBV12-3/TRBV12-4
CDR3aa: CASSLWVGNYGYTF
CDR3nt: TGTGCCAGCAGTTTGTGGGTCGGGAACTATGGCTACACCTTC

d_gene: NA
abundance: few
j_gene: TRBJ2-1
v_gene: TRBV15
CDR3aa: CATSGGQIDYNEQFF
CDR3nt: TGTGCCACCAGCGGTGGACAGATTGACTACAATGAGCAGTTCTTC

d_gene: NA
abundance: NA
j_gene: TRBJ1-4
v_gene: TRBV20-1
CDR3aa: CSARSRGGNEKLFF
CDR3nt: TGCAGTGCTAGAAGTCGGGGGGGGAATGAAAAACTGTTTTTT

d_gene: NA
abundance: many
j_gene: TRBJ1-6
v_gene: TRBV4-3
CDR3aa: CASSHPTGPLHF
CDR3nt: TGCGCCAGCAGCCACCCGACAGGTCCCCTCCACTTT

d_gene: TRBD1
abundance: few
j_gene: TRBJ2-7
v_gene: TRBV4-1
CDR3aa: CASSHYRGLEQYF
CDR3nt: TGCGCCAGCAGCCACTACAGGGGGCTCGAGCAGTACTTC

d_gene: TRBD2
abundance: NA
j_gene: TRBJ2-1
v_gene: TRBV4-3
CDR3aa: CASSRLLAEDNEQFF
CDR3nt: TGCGCCAGCAGCCGACTACTAGCGGAAGACAATGAGCAGTTCTTC

d_gene: NA
abundance: few
j_gene: TRBJ2-6
v_gene: TRBV11-2
CDR3aa: CASSLEWADSGANVLTF
CDR3nt: TGTGCCAGCAGCTTAGAATGGGCGGACTCTGGGGCCAACGTCCTGACTTTC

d_gene: NA
abundance: few
j_gene: TRBJ2-1
v_gene: TRBV30
CDR3aa: CAWTNRNEQFF
CDR3nt: TGTGCCTGGACTAACAGAAATGAGCAGTTCTTC

d_gene: NA
abundance: NA
j_gene: TRBJ2-5
v_gene: TRBV4-1
CDR3aa: CASSQEARGQETQYF
CDR3nt: TGCGCCAGCAGCCAAGAAGCCAGGGGCCAAGAGACCCAGTACTTC

d_gene: NA
abundance: NA
j_gene: TRBJ1-1
v_gene: TRBV12-3/TRBV12-4
CDR3aa: CASGRGKTEAFF
CDR3nt: TGTGCCAGCGGACGGGGAAAAACTGAAGCTTTCTTT

d_gene: NA
abundance: few
j_gene: TRBJ1-4
v_gene: TRBV15
CDR3aa: CATSSQTYSTNEKLFF
CDR3nt: TGTGCCACCAGCTCTCAAACCTATTCAACTAATGAAAAACTGTTTTTT

d_gene: NA
abundance: NA
j_gene: TRBJ1-5
v_gene: TRBV4-2
CDR3aa: CASSLRLGRDQPQHF
CDR3nt: TGTGCCAGCAGCTTACGCCTGGGGAGAGATCAGCCCCAGCATTTT

d_gene: NA
abundance: few
j_gene: TRBJ2-2
v_gene: TRBV12-3/TRBV12-4
CDR3aa: CASSLGDGYTGELFF
CDR3nt: TGTGCCAGCAGCTTAGGGGACGGATACACCGGGGAGCTGTTTTTT

d_gene: NA
abundance: NA
j_gene: TRBJ2-5
v_gene: TRBV29-1
CDR3aa: CSVHLGAETQYF
CDR3nt: TGCAGCGTTCATCTTGGGGCTGAGACCCAGTACTTC

d_gene: TRBD1
abundance: NA
j_gene: TRBJ1-1
v_gene: TRBV12-3/TRBV12-4
CDR3aa: CASSLSGGSGEAFF
CDR3nt: TGTGCCAGCAGTTTATCAGGGGGATCGGGTGAAGCTTTCTTT

d_gene: TRBD2
abundance: NA
j_gene: TRBJ2-7
v_gene: TRBV9
CDR3aa: CASSPRTSRGEQYF
CDR3nt: TGTGCCAGCAGCCCACGGACTAGCCGTGGCGAGCAGTACTTC

d_gene: NA
abundance: NA
j_gene: TRBJ2-2
v_gene: TRBV30
CDR3aa: CAWRVRPGELFF
CDR3nt: TGTGCCTGGAGGGTTCGTCCCGGGGAGCTGTTTTTT

d_gene: TRBD2
abundance: once
j_gene: TRBJ2-2
v_gene: TRBV5-6
CDR3aa: CASSPGLALVGELFF
CDR3nt: TGTGCCAGCAGCCCGGGACTAGCCTTGGTCGGGGAGCTGTTTTTT

d_gene: NA
abundance: once
j_gene: TRBJ1-1
v_gene: TRBV12-3/TRBV12-4
CDR3aa: CASSLNVGLVRTAFF
CDR3nt: TGTGCCAGCAGTTTGAATGTCGGACTCGTAAGGACGGCTTTCTTT

d_gene: NA
abundance: many
j_gene: TRBJ2-7
v_gene: TRBV20-1
CDR3aa: CSAIKGYQQYF
CDR3nt: TGCAGTGCTATAAAAGGGTATCAGCAGTACTTC

d_gene: NA
abundance: few
j_gene: TRBJ1-6
v_gene: TRBV5-5
CDR3aa: CASSVLRGDSPLHF
CDR3nt: TGTGCCAGCAGCGTCCTGCGGGGGGATTCACCCCTCCACTTT

d_gene: NA
abundance: NA
j_gene: TRBJ2-5
v_gene: TRBV11-2
CDR3aa: CASSLRWRMQETQYF
CDR3nt: TGTGCCAGCAGCTTAAGGTGGAGGATGCAAGAGACCCAGTACTTC

d_gene: NA
abundance: NA
j_gene: TRBJ1-5
v_gene: TRBV12-3/TRBV12-4
CDR3aa: CASYRGGNQPQHF
CDR3nt: TGTGCCAGCTATAGAGGGGGCAATCAGCCCCAGCATTTT

d_gene: TRBD2
abundance: few
j_gene: TRBJ2-1
v_gene: TRBV5-6
CDR3aa: CASSWVLAGDYNEQFF
CDR3nt: TGTGCCAGCAGCTGGGTTCTAGCGGGGGATTACAATGAGCAGTTCTTC

d_gene: TRBD1
abundance: NA
j_gene: TRBJ1-1
v_gene: TRBV29-1
CDR3aa: CSARGQNKEGAFF
CDR3nt: TGCAGCGCCCGGGGACAGAACAAGGAGGGGGCTTTCTTT

d_gene: TRBD2
abundance: many
j_gene: TRBJ2-3
v_gene: TRBV12-3/TRBV12-4
CDR3aa: CASSLTGTRADTQYF
CDR3nt: TGTGCCAGCAGTCTCACCGGGACTAGGGCAGATACGCAGTATTTT

d_gene: TRBD1
abundance: few
j_gene: TRBJ1-5
v_gene: TRBV6-1
CDR3aa: CASSENRGQPQHF
CDR3nt: TGTGCCAGCAGTGAAAACAGGGGTCAGCCCCAGCATTTT

d_gene: NA
abundance: NA
j_gene: TRBJ2-6
v_gene: TRBV30
CDR3aa: CASHALRRNSGANVLTF
CDR3nt: TGTGCCTCACACGCTCTTCGACGGAACTCTGGGGCCAACGTCCTGACTTTC

d_gene: NA
abundance: once
j_gene: TRBJ2-1
v_gene: TRBV5-6
CDR3aa: CASSLASHEQFF
CDR3nt: TGTGCCAGCAGCTTGGCCTCCCATGAGCAGTTCTTC

d_gene: TRBD1
abundance: many
j_gene: TRBJ1-1
v_gene: TRBV20-1
CDR3aa: CSAEDRGQGNTEAFF
CDR3nt: TGCAGTGCTGAGGACAGGGGGCAGGGGAACACTGAAGCTTTCTTT

d_gene: TRBD1
abundance: few
j_gene: TRBJ2-1
v_gene: TRBV6-5
CDR3aa: CASSSLGQGPSKYNEQFF
CDR3nt: TGTGCCAGCAGCTCACTCGGACAGGGCCCATCAAAATACAATGAGCAGTTCTTC

d_gene: NA
abundance: NA
j_gene: TRBJ1-5
v_gene: TRBV2
CDR3aa: CASRENGISNQPQHF
CDR3nt: TGTGCCAGCAGGGAGAACGGGATTAGCAATCAGCCCCAGCATTTT

d_gene: NA
abundance: many
j_gene: TRBJ2-1
v_gene: TRBV7-8
CDR3aa: CASSLVWTDNEQFF
CDR3nt: TGTGCCAGCAGCTTAGTATGGACTGACAATGAGCAGTTCTTC

d_gene: TRBD1
abundance: few
j_gene: TRBJ2-5
v_gene: TRBV15
CDR3aa: CATSRAGQGQETQYF
CDR3nt: TGTGCCACCAGCAGGGCAGGACAGGGACAAGAGACCCAGTACTTC

d_gene: TRBD1
abundance: NA
j_gene: TRBJ2-1
v_gene: TRBV12-3/TRBV12-4
CDR3aa: CASSYGRTGPYNEQFF
CDR3nt: TGTGCCAGCAGTTACGGAAGGACAGGGCCCTACAATGAGCAGTTCTTC

d_gene: TRBD1
abundance: few
j_gene: TRBJ2-4
v_gene: TRBV11-2
CDR3aa: CASSSGQGLVINIQYF
CDR3nt: TGTGCCAGCAGCTCCGGACAGGGACTGGTAATAAACATTCAGTACTTC

d_gene: NA
abundance: few
j_gene: TRBJ2-7
v_gene: TRBV7-9
CDR3aa: CASSPIDRTSYEQYF
CDR3nt: TGTGCCAGCAGCCCCATCGACAGGACCTCCTACGAGCAGTACTTC

d_gene: NA
abundance: few
j_gene: TRBJ2-7
v_gene: TRBV7-9
CDR3aa: CASSWTELSYEQYF
CDR3nt: TGTGCCAGCAGCTGGACCGAGCTCTCCTACGAGCAGTACTTC

d_gene: NA
abundance: few
j_gene: TRBJ1-3
v_gene: TRBV12-3/TRBV12-4
CDR3aa: CASQGDGNTIYF
CDR3nt: TGTGCCAGCCAGGGCGACGGAAACACCATATATTTT

d_gene: TRBD2
abundance: few
j_gene: TRBJ2-7
v_gene: TRBV29-1
CDR3aa: CSPPGTSLCHEQYF
CDR3nt: TGCAGCCCTCCTGGGACTAGCCTGTGCCACGAGCAGTACTTC

d_gene: TRBD2
abundance: few
j_gene: TRBJ2-1
v_gene: TRBV7-3
CDR3aa: CASSGRLAPGQSSYNEQFF
CDR3nt: TGTGCCAGCAGCGGGAGACTAGCGCCCGGTCAAAGCTCCTACAATGAGCAGTTCTTC